The 24 T cell receptor beta chains listed next were all sequenced from one sample in a study of early T cells in non-severe SARS-CoV-2 infection. MiXCR, run by TCRdb on the 5' RACE reads, gives a single entry per CDR3 protein. The repertoire holds about 60,000 distinct CDR3 sequences, with around 13% as singletons. What was sequenced was whole blood. These receptors were taken from an adult who was a healthcare worker with PCR-confirmed SARS-CoV-2 infection or an uninfected control (not recorded which).

This chain uses TRBV7-9 with TRBJ1-2, with D perhaps matching TRBD1 (6 bases). Between the trimmed V and J ends, which lost 5 bases and 0 bases, there was a span of 13 bases. This CDR3 has 15 amino acids. The germline CDR1 and CDR2 sequences are SEHNR and FQNEAQ (reference sequence). DNA for the CDR3: TGTGCCAGCAGCCGTCTAGACAGGTCTAACTATGGCTACACCTTC. It specifies CASSRLDRSNYGYTF. Full variable domain (remainder filled in from reference TRBV7-9 and TRBJ1-2): DTGVSQNPRHKITKRGQNVTFRCDPISEHNRLYWYRQTLGQGPEFLTYFQNEAQLEKSRLLSDRFSAERPKGSFSTLEIQRTEQGDSAMYLCASSRLDRSNYGYTFGSGTRLTVV.

The rearrangement joins TRBV12-3 or TRBV12-4 to TRBJ1-2; 7 bases fit TRBD1. Trimming took 6 bases from V and 6 from J; bases not matched to a gene: 13. The CDR3 contains 15 residues. The chain's CDR3 is CASSRDREAVHGYTF. The DNA of the CDR3 is TGTGCCAGCAGCCGAGACAGGGAAGCCGTTCATGGCTACACCTTC.

The chain combines TRBV20-1 with TRBJ2-3; D is possibly TRBD1 (7 bases). The CDR3 loop spans 10 amino acids. The germline V gene has CDR1 DFQATT and CDR2 SNEGSKA (reference sequence). The CDR3 is CRDAGQFQYF. The CDR3 DNA sequence: TGCAGGGACGCGGGACAGTTTCAGTATTTT.

The V call is TRBV10-1, the J call TRBJ2-1, with 9 bases fitting TRBD2. Per the germline V gene, CDR1 is WNHNN and CDR2 is SYGVQD (reference sequence). After removal of 0 bases from V and 6 bases from J, the junction contained 6 bases not matched to a gene. The CDR3 sequence is 16 residues long. CDR3 nucleotide sequence: TGCGCCAGCAGTGAGTCTTTACTAGCGGGCCTCAATGAGCAGTTCTTC. As protein: CASSESLLAGLNEQFF.

This rearrangement joins TRBV20-1 to TRBJ2-5, with D uncertain. V was clipped by 3 bases and J by 1 base, with 6 bases between them. The V gene's germline CDR1 is DFQATT and CDR2 SNEGSKA (reference sequence). This CDR3 has 12 amino acids. The CDR3 DNA reads TGCAGTGCTAGGCTCCCCCAAGAGACCCAGTACTTC. Its protein product is CSARLPQETQYF.

The chain has TRBV7-7 and TRBJ2-5; D is uncertain. Trimming cost V 1 base and J 0 bases, with 3 bases left between them. CDR3 length: 13 residues. Germline CDR1 SSHAT, CDR2 FNYEAQ (reference sequence). The CDR3 bases are TGTGCCAGCAGCTTAGGAAACCAAGAGACCCAGTACTTC. It codes for CASSLGNQETQYF.

In its sample, this clonotype is medium-sized. The chain carries TRBV7-6 and TRBJ2-1; 9 positions agree with TRBD1. This CDR3 comprises 15 residues. V trimming: 5 bases; J trimming: 4 bases; junction bases outside the gene matches: 6. Looked up from germline, CDR1 is SGHVS and CDR2 is FNYEAQ. CDR3 sequence: CASSQGQGGYNEQFF. CDR3 bases: TGTGCCAGCAGCCAGGGACAGGGTGGGTACAATGAGCAGTTCTTC.

The sample holds a few counts of this clonotype. This chain links TRBV3-1 with TRBJ2-2, with unresolved D. Germline V gene data show CDR1 as LGHDT and CDR2 as YNNKEL (reference sequence). V was pared by 3 bases and J by 5 bases, with 16 bases between. The CDR3 runs 16 residues. In DNA, the CDR3 is TGTGCCAGCAGCCAGATAAGGACGGCTGGAACCGGGGAGCTGTTTTTT. It codes for CASSQIRTAGTGELFF.

The sample holds many counts of this clonotype. V is TRBV30 and J is TRBJ2-7; 7 nucleotides align to TRBD2. V trimming: 4 bases; J trimming: 5 bases; junction bases outside the gene matches: 11. CDR3 size: 14 residues. In germline, CDR1 is GTSNPN, CDR2 SVGIG (reference sequence). The DNA of the CDR3 is TGTGCCTGGAACGATGGGGGGAGGGCCCACGAGCAGTACTTC. Translated: CAWNDGGRAHEQYF. Full variable domain (remainder filled in from reference TRBV30 and TRBJ2-7): SQTIHQWPATLVQPVGSPLSLECTVEGTSNPNLYWYRQAAGRGLQLLFYSVGIGQISSEVPQNLSASRPQDRQFILSSKKLLLSDSGFYLCAWNDGGRAHEQYFGPGTRLTVT.

This clonotype was observed a handful of times. This chain joins TRBV5-1 and TRBJ2-7, with D perhaps matching TRBD1 or TRBD2 (5 bases each). V shed 0 bases and J shed 7 bases, with 11 bases lying between them. The CDR3 is made up of 13 amino acids. CDR1 and CDR2 from the germline V gene are SGHRS and YFSETQ. The CDR3 DNA sequence: TGCGCCAGCAGCTTGGTTTCAGGGACGGAGCAGTACTTC. This gives the protein CASSLVSGTEQYF.

This clonotype was detected ten times or more. The chain couples TRBV12-3 or TRBV12-4 to TRBJ2-2; D gene ambiguous. The ends were cut back, 3 bases at V and 3 bases at J, with 8 bases in the middle. CDR3 length: 14 amino acids. CDR3 DNA sequence: TGTGCCAGCAGTTTCGTGGTAGACACCGGGGAGCTGTTTTTT. It codes for CASSFVVDTGELFF.

This clonotype was seen more than once but under ten times. The chain combines TRBV6-6 with TRBJ2-1, with no clear D. The V end lost 0 bases, the J end lost 0 bases, and 12 bases lay between the germline ends. Germline lookup yields CDR1 MNHNY and CDR2 SVGAGI (reference sequence). CDR3 length equals 17 residues. The CDR3 is CASSYSLAASSYNEQFF. CDR3 in DNA: TGTGCCAGCAGTTACTCCCTTGCGGCGAGCTCCTACAATGAGCAGTTCTTC.

Many counts were recorded for this clonotype. This chain links TRBV10-3 with TRBJ1-5; the match to TRBD1 covers 7 bases. Losses at the gene ends were 10 bases for V and 5 bases for J; bases not matched to a gene: 8. The CDR3 loop spans 13 amino acids. Germline V gene data show CDR1 as ENHRY and CDR2 as SYGVKD. The CDR3 DNA is TGTGCCACCCAAGACAGGGACTATCAGCCCCAGCATTTT. It translates to CATQDRDYQPQHF.

The chain joins TRBV29-1 to TRBJ2-4; D may correspond to TRBD1 or TRBD2 (5 bases each). V was pared by 0 bases and J by 9 bases, with 12 bases between. Germline-derived CDR1 and CDR2 are SQVTM and ANQGSEA. This CDR3 comprises 13 residues. This CDR3 is CSVEDRGTGIQYF. The CDR3 region has the DNA TGCAGCGTTGAAGATAGAGGGACCGGCATTCAGTACTTC.

This clonotype was seen a handful of times. V is TRBV28 and J is TRBJ2-6; D perhaps matches TRBD2 (5 bases). V lost 1 base, J lost 1 base, and 14 bases lay in between. The CDR3 totals 18 residues. Germline V gene lookup returns CDR1 MDHEN and CDR2 SYDVKM. The CDR3 nucleotides are TGTGCCAGCAGTTTATCCCAGTCGGGAATATCTGGGGCCAACGTCCTGACTTTC. It specifies CASSLSQSGISGANVLTF.

This clonotype was recorded many times. V and J are TRBV7-8 and TRBJ1-1, with 7 nucleotides matching TRBD1. With 0 bases clipped from V and 11 bases from J, the junction kept 15 bases outside the gene matches. CDR3 size: 16 residues. The germline CDR1 and CDR2 sequences are SGHVS and FQNEAQ. CDR3 residues: CASSLAFLDRAVFAFF. DNA for the CDR3: TGTGCCAGCAGCTTAGCGTTTTTAGACAGGGCGGTTTTTGCTTTCTTT.

This clonotype has at least ten counts. The chain carries TRBV5-1 and TRBJ2-3; no reliable D call. The CDR3 runs to 17 residues. Germline-derived CDR1 and CDR2 are SGHRS and YFSETQ. Trimming removed 0 bases from V and 0 bases from J, with 14 bases in between. CDR3 nucleotides: TGCGCCAGCAGCTTGGCCGTTGCGTCCCCGAGCACAGATACGCAGTATTTT. Its protein is CASSLAVASPSTDTQYF.

This clonotype was seen repeatedly, ten times or more. The gene calls are TRBV19 and TRBJ1-5; D not resolved. The CDR3 is made up of 14 amino acids. With 7 bases removed from V and 7 bases from J, the gap between germline ends came to 17 bases. CDR1 is LNHDA and CDR2 is SQIVND in the germline V gene (reference sequence). The CDR3 loop is CASKVTEDIQPQHF. The CDR3 DNA is TGTGCCAGTAAAGTCACCGAAGATATCCAGCCCCAGCATTTT.

This clonotype was observed many times. V gene TRBV9 combines with J gene TRBJ1-1, with TRBD1 matching over 8 bases. Trimming took 4 bases from V and 1 from J; bases not matched to a gene: 6. Germline CDR1 and CDR2: SGDLS and YYNGEE. CDR3 length: 15 residues. The CDR3 DNA reads TGTGCCAGCAGCTCAAGGACAGGGAGGAACACTGAAGCTTTCTTT. The encoded protein is CASSSRTGRNTEAFF.

This clonotype has ten or more counts. The chain has TRBV18 and TRBJ1-2; no reliable D call. CDR1 is KGHSH and CDR2 is LQKENI in the germline V gene. CDR3 size: 14 residues. Trimming took off 2 bases at V and 8 bases at J, with 15 bases between the two ends. DNA of the CDR3: TGTGCCAGCTCACCAGCGGCAGATGTTGGAGGCTACACCTTC. Its translation is CASSPAADVGGYTF.

This clonotype was recorded many times. The rearrangement uses TRBV6-1 and TRBJ2-2, with 8 bases identical to TRBD2. The germline CDR1 and CDR2 sequences are MNHNS and SASEGT. V was clipped by 4 bases and J by 7 bases; unmatched bases: 14. CDR3 length: 17 amino acids. The CDR3 DNA sequence: TGTGCCAGCAGTGGGAACCTAAGCGGGGGTCGGAACGGGGAGCTGTTTTTT. Its translation is CASSGNLSGGRNGELFF.

The genes are TRBV7-2 and TRBJ1-2; 8 bases are shared with TRBD1. Germline trimming cut 4 bases from V and 3 bases from J; bases unmatched to any gene: 7. The CDR3 extends over 15 amino acids. Per germline, CDR1 SGHTA and CDR2 FQGNSA. The CDR3 region is CASSSYRGGDYGYTF. The CDR3 nucleotides are TGTGCCAGCAGCTCTTACAGGGGGGGCGACTATGGCTACACCTTC.

This clonotype was seen a handful of times. This rearrangement joins TRBV20-1 to TRBJ1-2; a weak D match, TRBD1 (5 bases). This CDR3 comprises 13 residues. From germline, CDR1 is DFQATT and CDR2 SNEGSKA (reference sequence). V was pared by 3 bases and J by 4 bases, with 12 bases between. The CDR3 loop is CSASPRDPYGYTF. CDR3 DNA sequence: TGCAGTGCTAGCCCCCGGGACCCCTATGGCTACACCTTC.

This clonotype was seen at least ten times. The rearrangement joins TRBV7-2 to TRBJ2-7; TRBD2 matches 9 bases. This CDR3 comprises 15 residues. Germline values: CDR1 SGHTA, CDR2 FQGNSA. J lost 0 bases, V lost 5 bases, and 5 bases had no gene match. The CDR3 DNA reads TGTGCCAGCAGCAAGCAGCGGGGGGACTCCTACGAGCAGTACTTC. Its translation: CASSKQRGDSYEQYF.